One sample yielded the 5 T cell receptor beta chains listed below, sequenced in a study of beta chain features in type 1 diabetes. Reverse transcribing all isolated RNA meant expressed TCRB transcripts were sequenced. Profiling relied on immunoSEQ multiplex PCR, and the TCRdb table lists in-frame clones only, not all of them. The sample includes approximately 250,000 clones, about 14% of them seen just once. Sequenced: naive CD4+ T cells from blood. The receptors here all came from a woman between 35 and 50 years old in good health.

The genes are TRBV7-2 and TRBJ1-2, with D uncertain. The CDR3 loop spans 14 amino acids. Per the germline V gene, CDR1 is SGHTA and CDR2 is FQGNSA. The V end lost 7 bases, the J end lost 5 bases, and 17 bases lay between the germline ends. The DNA of the CDR3 is TGTGCCAGCACCTACCCCGCGATGATATATGGCTACACCTTC. Protein: CASTYPAMIYGYTF.

CDR3: CASSYSGRPKNNEQFF. CDR3 in DNA: TGTGCCAGCAGCTATAGCGGCAGGCCCAAAAACAATGAGCAGTTCTTC. V gene TRBV7-9 combines with J gene TRBJ2-1, with D perhaps TRBD2 (6 bases). The V and J ends lost 4 bases and 5 bases respectively, with 18 bases between them. Germline V lookup: CDR1 SEHNR, CDR2 FQNEAQ (reference sequence). This CDR3 region has 16 residues. Full variable domain (outside the CDR3, taken from reference TRBV7-9 and TRBJ2-1): DTGVSQNPRHKITKRGQNVTFRCDPISEHNRLYWYRQTLGQGPEFLTYFQNEAQLEKSRLLSDRFSAERPKGSFSTLEIQRTEQGDSAMYLCASSYSGRPKNNEQFFGPGTRLTVL.

In its sample, this clone was seen a few times. The V and J genes are TRBV4-1 and TRBJ2-5, with D tentatively TRBD2 (5 bases). Germline V gene data show CDR1 as MGHRA and CDR2 as YSYEKL. The CDR3 consists of 18 residues. Trimming removed 2 bases from V and 1 base from J, with 20 bases in between. CDR3: CASSQILVGVELQETQYF. DNA of the CDR3: TGCGCCAGCAGCCAAATCCTCGTCGGGGTAGAGCTCCAAGAGACCCAGTACTTC.

This clone has just a few counts. V gene TRBV7-9 combines with J gene TRBJ2-1; 12 nucleotides agree with TRBD2. V gave up 5 bases and J gave up 9 bases; unmatched junction bases: 8. Germline CDR1 is SEHNR and CDR2 is FQNEAQ (reference sequence). This CDR3 spans 15 amino acids. CDR3 coding DNA: TGTGCCAGCAGCCCAGGGGGGACTAGCGGGCTTGAGCAGTTCTTC. Protein: CASSPGGTSGLEQFF.

This clone appeared a few times. V and J are TRBV6-1 and TRBJ2-2; unclear D gene. Germline V gene lookup returns CDR1 MNHNS and CDR2 SASEGT. The V and J ends lost 5 bases and 9 bases respectively, with 7 bases between them. This CDR3 has 11 amino acids. The CDR3 DNA reads as TGTGCCAGCAGTCAGTCACGGGAGCTGTTTTTT. Its translation: CASSQSRELFF.